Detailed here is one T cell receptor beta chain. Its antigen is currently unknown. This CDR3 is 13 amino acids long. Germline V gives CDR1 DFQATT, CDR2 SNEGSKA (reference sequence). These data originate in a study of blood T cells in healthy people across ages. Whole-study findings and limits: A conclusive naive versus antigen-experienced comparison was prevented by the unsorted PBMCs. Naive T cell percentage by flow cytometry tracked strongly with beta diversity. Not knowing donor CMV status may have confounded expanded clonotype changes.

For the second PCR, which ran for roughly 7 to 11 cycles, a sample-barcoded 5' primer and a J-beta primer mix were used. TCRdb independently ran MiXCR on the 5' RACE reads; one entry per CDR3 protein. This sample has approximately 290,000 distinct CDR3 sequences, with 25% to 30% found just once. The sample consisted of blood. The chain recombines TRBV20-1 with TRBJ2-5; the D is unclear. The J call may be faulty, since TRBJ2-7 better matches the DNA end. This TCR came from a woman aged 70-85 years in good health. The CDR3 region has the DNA TGCAGTGCTAGATCGCAGGACTCCTACGAGCAGTACTTC. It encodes CSARSQDSYEQYF.